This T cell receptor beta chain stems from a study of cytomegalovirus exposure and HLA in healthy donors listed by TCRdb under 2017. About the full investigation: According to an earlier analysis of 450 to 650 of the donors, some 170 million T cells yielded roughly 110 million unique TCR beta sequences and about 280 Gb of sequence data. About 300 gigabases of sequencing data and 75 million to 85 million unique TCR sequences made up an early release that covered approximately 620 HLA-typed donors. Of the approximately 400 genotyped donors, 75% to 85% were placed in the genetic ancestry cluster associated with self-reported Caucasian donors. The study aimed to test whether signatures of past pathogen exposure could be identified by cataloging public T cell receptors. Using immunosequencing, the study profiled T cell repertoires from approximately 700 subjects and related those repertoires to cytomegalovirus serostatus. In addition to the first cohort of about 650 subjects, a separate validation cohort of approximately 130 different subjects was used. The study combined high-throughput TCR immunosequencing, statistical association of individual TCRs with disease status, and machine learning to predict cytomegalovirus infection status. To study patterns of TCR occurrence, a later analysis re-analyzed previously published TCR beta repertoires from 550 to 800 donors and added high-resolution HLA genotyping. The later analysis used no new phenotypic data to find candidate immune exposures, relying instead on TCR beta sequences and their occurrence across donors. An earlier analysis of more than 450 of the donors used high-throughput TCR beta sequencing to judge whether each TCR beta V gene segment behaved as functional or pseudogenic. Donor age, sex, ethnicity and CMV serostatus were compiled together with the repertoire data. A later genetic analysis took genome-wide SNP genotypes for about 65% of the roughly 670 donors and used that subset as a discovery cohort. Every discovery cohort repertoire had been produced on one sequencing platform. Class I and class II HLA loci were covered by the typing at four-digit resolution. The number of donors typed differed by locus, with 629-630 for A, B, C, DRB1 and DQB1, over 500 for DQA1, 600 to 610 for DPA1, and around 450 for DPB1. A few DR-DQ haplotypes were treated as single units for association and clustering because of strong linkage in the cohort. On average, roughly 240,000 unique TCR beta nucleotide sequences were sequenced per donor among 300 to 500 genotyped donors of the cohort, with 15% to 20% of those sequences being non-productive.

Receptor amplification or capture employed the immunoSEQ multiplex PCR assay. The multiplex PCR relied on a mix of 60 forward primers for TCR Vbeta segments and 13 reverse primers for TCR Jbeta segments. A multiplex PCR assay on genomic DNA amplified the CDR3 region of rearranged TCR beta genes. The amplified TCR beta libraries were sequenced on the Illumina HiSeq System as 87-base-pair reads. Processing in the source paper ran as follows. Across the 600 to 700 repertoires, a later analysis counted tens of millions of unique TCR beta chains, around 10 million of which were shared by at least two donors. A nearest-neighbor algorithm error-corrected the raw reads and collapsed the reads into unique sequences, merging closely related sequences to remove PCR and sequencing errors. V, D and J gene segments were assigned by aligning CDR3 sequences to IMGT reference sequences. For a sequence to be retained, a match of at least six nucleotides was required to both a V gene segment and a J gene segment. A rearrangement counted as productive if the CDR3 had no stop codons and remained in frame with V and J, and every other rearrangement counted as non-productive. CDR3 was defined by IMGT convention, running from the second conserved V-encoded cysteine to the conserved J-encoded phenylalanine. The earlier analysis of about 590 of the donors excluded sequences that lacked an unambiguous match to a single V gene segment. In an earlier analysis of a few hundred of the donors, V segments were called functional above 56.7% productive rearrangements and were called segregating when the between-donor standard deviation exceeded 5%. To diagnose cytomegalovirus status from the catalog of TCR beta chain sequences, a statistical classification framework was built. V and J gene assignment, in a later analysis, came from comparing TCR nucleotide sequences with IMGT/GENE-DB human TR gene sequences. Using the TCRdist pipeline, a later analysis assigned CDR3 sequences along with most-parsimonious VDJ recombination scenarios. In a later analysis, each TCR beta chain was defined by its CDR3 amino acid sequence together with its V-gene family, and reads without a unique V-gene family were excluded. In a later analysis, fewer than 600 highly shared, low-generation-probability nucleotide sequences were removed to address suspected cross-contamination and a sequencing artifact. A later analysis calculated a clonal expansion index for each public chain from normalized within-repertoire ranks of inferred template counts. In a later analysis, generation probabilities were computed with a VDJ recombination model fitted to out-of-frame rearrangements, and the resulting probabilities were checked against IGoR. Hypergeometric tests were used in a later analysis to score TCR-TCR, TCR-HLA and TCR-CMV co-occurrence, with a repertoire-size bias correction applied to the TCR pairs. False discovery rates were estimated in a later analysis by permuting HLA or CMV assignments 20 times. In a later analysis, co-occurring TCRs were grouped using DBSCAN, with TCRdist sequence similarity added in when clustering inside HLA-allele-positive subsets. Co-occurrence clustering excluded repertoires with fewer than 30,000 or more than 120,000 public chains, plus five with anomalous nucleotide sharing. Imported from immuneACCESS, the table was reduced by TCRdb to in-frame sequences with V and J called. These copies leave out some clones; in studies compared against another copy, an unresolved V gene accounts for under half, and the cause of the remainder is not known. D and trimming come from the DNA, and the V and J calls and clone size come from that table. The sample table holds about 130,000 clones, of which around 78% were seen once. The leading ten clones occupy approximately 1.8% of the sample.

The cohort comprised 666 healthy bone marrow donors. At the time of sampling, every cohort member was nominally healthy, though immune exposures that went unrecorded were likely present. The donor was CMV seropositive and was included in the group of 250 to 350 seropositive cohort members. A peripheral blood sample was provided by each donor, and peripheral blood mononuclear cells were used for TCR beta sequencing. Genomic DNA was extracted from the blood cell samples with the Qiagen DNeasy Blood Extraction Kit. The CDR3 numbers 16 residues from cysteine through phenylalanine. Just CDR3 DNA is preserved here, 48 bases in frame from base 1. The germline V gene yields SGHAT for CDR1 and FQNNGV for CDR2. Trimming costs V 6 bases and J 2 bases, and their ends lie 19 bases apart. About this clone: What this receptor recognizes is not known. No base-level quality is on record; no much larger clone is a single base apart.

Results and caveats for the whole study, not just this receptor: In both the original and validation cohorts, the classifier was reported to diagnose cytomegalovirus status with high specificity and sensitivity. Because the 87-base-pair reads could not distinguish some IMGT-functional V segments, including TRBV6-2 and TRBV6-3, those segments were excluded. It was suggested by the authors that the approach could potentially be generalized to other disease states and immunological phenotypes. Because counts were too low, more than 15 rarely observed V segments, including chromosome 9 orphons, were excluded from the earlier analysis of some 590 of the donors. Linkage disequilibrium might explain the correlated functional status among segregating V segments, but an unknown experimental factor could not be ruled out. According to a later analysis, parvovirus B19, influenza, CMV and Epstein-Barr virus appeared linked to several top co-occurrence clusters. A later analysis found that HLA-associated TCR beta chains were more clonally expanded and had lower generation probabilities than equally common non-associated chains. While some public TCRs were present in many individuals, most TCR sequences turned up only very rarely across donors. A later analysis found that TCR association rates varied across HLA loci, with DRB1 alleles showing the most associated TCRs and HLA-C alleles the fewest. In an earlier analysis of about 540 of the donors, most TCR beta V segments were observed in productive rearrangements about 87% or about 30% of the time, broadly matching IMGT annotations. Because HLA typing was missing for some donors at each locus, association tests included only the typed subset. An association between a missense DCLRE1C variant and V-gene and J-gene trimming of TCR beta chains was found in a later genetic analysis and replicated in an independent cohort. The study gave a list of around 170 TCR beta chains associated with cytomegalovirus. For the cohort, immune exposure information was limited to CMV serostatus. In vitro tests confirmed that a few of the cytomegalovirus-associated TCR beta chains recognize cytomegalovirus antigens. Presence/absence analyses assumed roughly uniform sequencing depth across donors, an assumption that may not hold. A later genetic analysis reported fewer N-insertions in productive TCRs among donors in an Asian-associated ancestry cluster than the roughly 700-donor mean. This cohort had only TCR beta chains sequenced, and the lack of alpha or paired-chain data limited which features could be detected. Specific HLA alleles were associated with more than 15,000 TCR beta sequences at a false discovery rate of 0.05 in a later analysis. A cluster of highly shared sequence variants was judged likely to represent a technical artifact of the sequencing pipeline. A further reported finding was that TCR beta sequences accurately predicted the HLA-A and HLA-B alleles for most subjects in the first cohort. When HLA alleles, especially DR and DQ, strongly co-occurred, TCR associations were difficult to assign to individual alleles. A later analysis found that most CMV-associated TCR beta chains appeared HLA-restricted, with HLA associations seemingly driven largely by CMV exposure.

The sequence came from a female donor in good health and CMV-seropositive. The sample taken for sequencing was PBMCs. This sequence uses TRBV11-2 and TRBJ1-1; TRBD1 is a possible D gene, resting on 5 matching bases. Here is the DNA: TGTGCCAGCAGGAGTTTAAAGGGGAAGATAAACACTGAAGCTTTCTTT. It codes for CASRSLKGKINTEAFF. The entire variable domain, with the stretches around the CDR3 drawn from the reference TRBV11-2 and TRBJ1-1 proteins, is EAGVAQSPRYKIIEKRQSVAFWCNPISGHATLYWYQQILGQGPKLLIQFQNNGVVDDSQLPKDRFSAERLKGVDSTLKIQPAKLEDSAVYLCASRSLKGKINTEAFFGQGTRLTVV.